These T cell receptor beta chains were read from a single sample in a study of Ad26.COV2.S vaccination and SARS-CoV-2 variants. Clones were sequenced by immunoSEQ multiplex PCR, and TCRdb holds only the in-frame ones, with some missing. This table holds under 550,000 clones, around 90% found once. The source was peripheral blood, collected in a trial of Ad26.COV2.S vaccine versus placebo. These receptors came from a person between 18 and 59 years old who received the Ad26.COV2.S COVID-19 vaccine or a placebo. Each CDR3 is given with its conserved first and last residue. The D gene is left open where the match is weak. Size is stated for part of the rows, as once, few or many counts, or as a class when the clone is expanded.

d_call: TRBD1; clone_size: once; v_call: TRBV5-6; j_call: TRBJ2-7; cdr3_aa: CASIRRWDRKTDEQYF; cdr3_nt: TGTGCCAGCATCAGGAGGTGGGACAGAAAAACCGACGAGCAGTACTTC
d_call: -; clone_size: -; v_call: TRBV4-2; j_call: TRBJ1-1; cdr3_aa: CASSLGLLRDTEAFF; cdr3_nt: TGTGCCAGCAGCCTGGGACTGCTGCGGGACACTGAAGCTTTCTTT
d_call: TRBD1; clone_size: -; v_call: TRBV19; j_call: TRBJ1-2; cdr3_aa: CASSAGTDRGDGYTF; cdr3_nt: TGTGCCAGTAGTGCTGGGACAGATCGAGGTGATGGCTACACCTTC
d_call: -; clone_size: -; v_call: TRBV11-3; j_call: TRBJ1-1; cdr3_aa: CASSQDGTEAFF; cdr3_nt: TGTGCCAGCAGCCAGGACGGCACTGAAGCTTTCTTT
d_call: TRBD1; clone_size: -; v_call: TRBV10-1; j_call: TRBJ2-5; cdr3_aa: CASSELGRGKETQYF; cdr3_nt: TGCGCCAGCAGTGAATTAGGCAGGGGGAAGGAGACCCAGTACTTC
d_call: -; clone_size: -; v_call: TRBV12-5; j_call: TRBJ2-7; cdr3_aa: CASAQALGGGTSYEQYF; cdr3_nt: TGTGCTAGTGCCCAAGCGCTGGGTGGTGGGACATCCTACGAGCAGTACTTC
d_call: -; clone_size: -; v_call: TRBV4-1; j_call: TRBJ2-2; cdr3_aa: CASSQLGSAGELFF; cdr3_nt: TGCGCCAGCAGCCAACTGGGTAGCGCCGGGGAGCTGTTTTTT
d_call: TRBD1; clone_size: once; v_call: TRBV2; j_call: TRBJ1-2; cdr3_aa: CASSEAYRGKVGYGYTF; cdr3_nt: TGTGCCAGCAGTGAAGCGTACAGGGGGAAAGTCGGGTATGGCTACACCTTC
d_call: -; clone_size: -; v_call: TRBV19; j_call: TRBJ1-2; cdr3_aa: CASSRRQQVSANYGYTF; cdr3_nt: TGTGCCAGTAGCCGGAGACAACAGGTGTCAGCTAACTATGGCTACACCTTC
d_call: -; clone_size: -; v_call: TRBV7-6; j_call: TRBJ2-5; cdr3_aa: CASSLVGSQETQYF; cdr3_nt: TGTGCCAGCAGCTTAGTGGGGTCCCAAGAGACCCAGTACTTC
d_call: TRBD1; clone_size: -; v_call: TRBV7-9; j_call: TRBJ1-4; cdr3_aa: CASSQIQGVDEKLFF; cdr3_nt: TGTGCCAGCAGCCAGATACAGGGGGTGGATGAAAAACTGTTTTTT
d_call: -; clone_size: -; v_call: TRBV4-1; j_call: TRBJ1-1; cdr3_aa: CASSQTTGMNTEAFF; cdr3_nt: TGCGCCAGCAGCCAAACTACAGGAATGAACACTGAAGCTTTCTTT
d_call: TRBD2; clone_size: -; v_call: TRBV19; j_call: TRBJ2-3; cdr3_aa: CASRVAGEGTDTQYF; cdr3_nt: TGTGCCAGTAGAGTAGCGGGAGAGGGCACAGATACGCAGTATTTT
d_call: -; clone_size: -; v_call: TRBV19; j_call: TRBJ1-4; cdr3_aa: CASNRIATNEKLFF; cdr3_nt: TGTGCCAGTAATCGAATTGCAACTAATGAAAAACTGTTTTTT
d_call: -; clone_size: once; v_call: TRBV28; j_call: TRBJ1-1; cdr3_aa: CASSLGRGTEAFF; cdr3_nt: TGTGCCAGCAGTTTAGGCAGGGGCACTGAAGCTTTCTTT
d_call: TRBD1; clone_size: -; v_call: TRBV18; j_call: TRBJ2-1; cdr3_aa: CASSPRQGGTGEQFF; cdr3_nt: TGTGCCAGCTCACCGAGACAGGGGGGTACCGGTGAGCAGTTCTTC
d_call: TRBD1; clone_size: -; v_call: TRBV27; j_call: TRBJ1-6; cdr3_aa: CASSPGQPNSPLHF; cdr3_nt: TGTGCCAGCAGCCCGGGACAGCCAAATTCACCCCTCCACTTT
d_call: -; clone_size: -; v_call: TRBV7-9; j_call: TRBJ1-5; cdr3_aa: CASSLAGAGNQPQHF; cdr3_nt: TGTGCCAGCAGCTTAGCGGGGGCAGGGAATCAGCCCCAGCATTTT
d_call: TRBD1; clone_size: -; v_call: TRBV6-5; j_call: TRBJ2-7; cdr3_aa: CASSSRQGIHYEQYF; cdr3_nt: TGTGCCAGCAGTTCCCGACAGGGGATACACTACGAGCAGTACTTC
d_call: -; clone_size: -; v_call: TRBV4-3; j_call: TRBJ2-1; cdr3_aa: CASSHPGAYNEQFF; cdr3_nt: TGCGCCAGCAGCCATCCGGGTGCCTACAATGAGCAGTTCTTC
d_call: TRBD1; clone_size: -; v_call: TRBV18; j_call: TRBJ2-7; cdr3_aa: CASSPLNHFRTGSYEQYF; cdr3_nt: TGTGCCAGCTCACCACTCAACCACTTCCGGACAGGGAGCTACGAGCAGTACTTC
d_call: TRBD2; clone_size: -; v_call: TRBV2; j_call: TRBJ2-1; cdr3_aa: CASSGNLAGVQNEQFF; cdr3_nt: TGTGCCAGCAGTGGAAACCTAGCGGGAGTACAGAATGAGCAGTTCTTC
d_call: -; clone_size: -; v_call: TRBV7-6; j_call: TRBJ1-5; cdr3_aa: CASSSPDGPQHF; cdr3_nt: TGTGCCAGCAGCTCCCCGGATGGGCCCCAGCATTTT
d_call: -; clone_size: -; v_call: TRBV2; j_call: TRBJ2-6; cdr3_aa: CAGKEGSGANVLTF; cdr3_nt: TGTGCCGGCAAAGAGGGTAGCGGGGCCAACGTCCTGACTTTC